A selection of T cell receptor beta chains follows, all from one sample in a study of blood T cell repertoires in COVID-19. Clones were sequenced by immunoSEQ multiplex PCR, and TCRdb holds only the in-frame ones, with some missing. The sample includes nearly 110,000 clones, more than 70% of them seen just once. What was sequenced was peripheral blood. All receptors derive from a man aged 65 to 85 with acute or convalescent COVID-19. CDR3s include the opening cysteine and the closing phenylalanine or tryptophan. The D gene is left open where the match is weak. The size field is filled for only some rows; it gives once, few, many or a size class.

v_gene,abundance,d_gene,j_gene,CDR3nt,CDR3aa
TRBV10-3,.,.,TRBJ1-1,TGTGCCATCAGTGCAGAATCGAACACTGAAGCTTTCTTT,CAISAESNTEAFF
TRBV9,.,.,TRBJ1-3,TGTGCCAGCAGCCTCGACCAGGGTTCCGGAAACACCATATATTTT,CASSLDQGSGNTIYF
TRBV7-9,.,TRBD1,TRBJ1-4,TGTGCCAGCAGATCACAGGGGGTTAGAGAAAAACTGTTTTTT,CASRSQGVREKLFF
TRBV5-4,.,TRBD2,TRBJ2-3,TGTGCCAGCAGCTCGGGGGGGCCGGGAGATACGCAGTATTTT,CASSSGGPGDTQYF
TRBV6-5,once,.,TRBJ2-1,TGTGCCAGCAGTTACCGGGGACTGGGTGGGAATGAGCAGTTCTTC,CASSYRGLGGNEQFF
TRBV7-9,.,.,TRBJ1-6,TGTGCCAGCAGCGCGGGCCAGGGAGGTTCACCCCTCCACTTT,CASSAGQGGSPLHF
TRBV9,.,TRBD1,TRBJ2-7,TGTGCCAGCAGCCCAGGACAGGGGGCCTGGTACGAGCAGTACTTC,CASSPGQGAWYEQYF
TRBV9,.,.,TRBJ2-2,TGTGCCAGCAGCGTAGCGGCCGGGGAGCTGTTTTTT,CASSVAAGELFF
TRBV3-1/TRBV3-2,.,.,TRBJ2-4,TGTGCCAGCAGTCCCCGACTCCTAGCCAAAAACATTCAGTACTTC,CASSPRLLAKNIQYF
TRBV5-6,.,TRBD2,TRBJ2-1,TGTGCCAGCAGCTTGGGACTAGCCGACAATGAGCAGTTCTTC,CASSLGLADNEQFF
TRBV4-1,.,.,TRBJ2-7,TGCGCCAGCAGCTCCCACAGCGGACTATCCTACGAGCAGTACTTC,CASSSHSGLSYEQYF
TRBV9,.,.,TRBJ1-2,TGTGCCAGCAGCCGTTCTTCCACACAAAACTATGGCTACACCTTC,CASSRSSTQNYGYTF
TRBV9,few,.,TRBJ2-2,TGTGCCAGCAGCGTAAGGGTAGGGGCCGAGACAACGAACACCGGGGAGCTGTTTTTT,CASSVRVGAETTNTGELFF
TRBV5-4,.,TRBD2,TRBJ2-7,TGTGCCAGCAGCTTGGATGGCGGCGGGGGGGCGCAGGAGCAGTACTTC,CASSLDGGGGAQEQYF
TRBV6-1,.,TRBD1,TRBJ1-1,TGTGCCAGCAGGCAATACCAGGGGGCGGCGGAAGCTTTCTTT,CASRQYQGAAEAFF
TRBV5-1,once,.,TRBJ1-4,TGCGCCAGCAGCTTAACAGGAATTAATGAAAAACTGTTTTTT,CASSLTGINEKLFF
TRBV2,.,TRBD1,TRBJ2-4,TGTGCCAGCAATTCGGGACAGGGGAAAAACATTCAGTACTTC,CASNSGQGKNIQYF
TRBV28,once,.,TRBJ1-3,TGTGCCAGCATGCCGACACGAAACACCATATATTTT,CASMPTRNTIYF
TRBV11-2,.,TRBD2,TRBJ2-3,TGTGCCAGCAGATCCATAGCGGGGGGCTCCACAGATACGCAGTATTTT,CASRSIAGGSTDTQYF
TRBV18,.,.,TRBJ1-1,TGTGCCAGCTCACCAACGATGCAGGTGAGCACTGAAGCTTTCTTT,CASSPTMQVSTEAFF
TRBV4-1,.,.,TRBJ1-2,TGCGCCAGCAGCCAGACAGACCTAGGGTTCAACTATGGCTACACCTTC,CASSQTDLGFNYGYTF
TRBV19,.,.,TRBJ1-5,TGTGCCAGTAGTATCTGGACAGATAGCAATCAGCCCCAGCATTTT,CASSIWTDSNQPQHF
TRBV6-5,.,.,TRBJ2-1,TGTGCCAGCAGTTACTCGGGGAGCTCCTACAATGAGCAGTTCTTC,CASSYSGSSYNEQFF
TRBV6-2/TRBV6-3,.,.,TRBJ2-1,TGTGCCAGCAGTTACGATCCCGGGACATCCCAAACTAGGAATGAGCAGTTCTTC,CASSYDPGTSQTRNEQFF
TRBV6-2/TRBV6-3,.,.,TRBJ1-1,TGTGCCAGCAGCGGGCAGGGGTTCTCGAACACTGAAGCTTTCTTT,CASSGQGFSNTEAFF
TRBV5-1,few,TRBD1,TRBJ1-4,TGCGCCAGCAGCCAGGGACAGGGGAACTATAATGAAAAACTGTTTTTT,CASSQGQGNYNEKLFF
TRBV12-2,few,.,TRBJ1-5,TGTGCAAGTCGCTTAGATAGCCAGTGCAATCAGCCCCAGCATTTT,CASRLDSQCNQPQHF
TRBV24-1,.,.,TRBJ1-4,TGTGCCACCAGTGGGGCGGGGGTGGACGAAAAACTGTTTTTT,CATSGAGVDEKLFF
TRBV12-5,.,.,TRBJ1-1,TGTGCTAGTGGTTTGGTACTGGGGCGGGGGAACACTGAAGCTTTCTTT,CASGLVLGRGNTEAFF
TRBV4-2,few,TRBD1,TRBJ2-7,TGTGCCAGCAGCCAAGGAGGGACAGGGTCCTACGAGCAGTACTTC,CASSQGGTGSYEQYF
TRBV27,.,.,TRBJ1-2,TGTGCCAGCAGTTTCCAGGGCCCGAACTATGGCTACACCTTC,CASSFQGPNYGYTF
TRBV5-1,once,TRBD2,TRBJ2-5,TGCGCCAGCAGCTCCAGGGTAGTAGCGGGGGGTCAGGAGACCCAGTACTTC,CASSSRVVAGGQETQYF
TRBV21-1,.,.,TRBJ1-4,TGTGCCAGCAGCCTAATTGGGATCGGGACTACAACTAATGAAAAACTGTTTTTT,CASSLIGIGTTTNEKLFF
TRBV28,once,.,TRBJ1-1,TGTGCCAGCAGACGTCGACAGCTCCGATTGGGGAACACTGAAGCTTTCTTT,CASRRRQLRLGNTEAFF
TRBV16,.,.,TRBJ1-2,TGTGCCAGCAGCTCCCGACGGGTCCTTAACTATGGCTACACCTTC,CASSSRRVLNYGYTF
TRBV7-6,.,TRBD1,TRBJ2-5,TGTGCCAGCAGGTTGACAGGGACGGAGACCCAGTACTTC,CASRLTGTETQYF
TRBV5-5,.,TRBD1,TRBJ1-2,TGTGCCAGCAGCTTTGACAGGGGGTCGAGCTATGGCTACACCTTC,CASSFDRGSSYGYTF
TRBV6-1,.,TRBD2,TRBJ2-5,TGTGCCAGCAGTGAATGGGTAGCGGGGGAGCAAGAGACCCAGTACTTC,CASSEWVAGEQETQYF
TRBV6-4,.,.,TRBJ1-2,TGTGCCAGCAGTGACTCGAGGGTTCCCGGCTACACCTTC,CASSDSRVPGYTF
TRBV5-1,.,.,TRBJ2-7,TGCGCCAGCAGCTTGGAGGGGCTCGGGTCCTACGAGCAGTACTTC,CASSLEGLGSYEQYF
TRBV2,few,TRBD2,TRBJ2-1,TGTGCCAGCCGGGGGGGGGATTCCTACAATGAGCAGTTCTTC,CASRGGDSYNEQFF
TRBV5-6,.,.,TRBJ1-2,TGTGCCAGCAGCCCTGGGACTTTCTATGGCTACACCTTC,CASSPGTFYGYTF
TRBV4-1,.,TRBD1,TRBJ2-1,TGCGCCAGCAGCTCAGAACGGGACAGCCTAAAGGATGAGCAGTTCTTC,CASSSERDSLKDEQFF
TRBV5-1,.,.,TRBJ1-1,TGCGCCAGCAGGGCTGGGAGGAACACTGAAGCTTTCTTT,CASRAGRNTEAFF
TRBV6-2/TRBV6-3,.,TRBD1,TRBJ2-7,TGTGCCAGCAGTGGCCACGGGACAGGGTCCTACGAGCAGTACTTC,CASSGHGTGSYEQYF
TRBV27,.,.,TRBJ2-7,TGTGCCAGCAGTTTAAGGGGTGGTTGGTCCTACGAGCAGTACTTC,CASSLRGGWSYEQYF
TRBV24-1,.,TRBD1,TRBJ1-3,TGTGCCACCAGTGACTGGGACAGGAGGAGCTCTGGAAACACCATATATTTT,CATSDWDRRSSGNTIYF
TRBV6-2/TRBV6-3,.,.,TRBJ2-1,TGTGCCAGCAGTTACTCGAGGGGGTCAATCTTC,CASSYSRGSIF
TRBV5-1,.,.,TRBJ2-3,TGCGCCAGCAGCTTGTTTCGGGGGGCCTCAACAGATACGCAGTATTTT,CASSLFRGASTDTQYF
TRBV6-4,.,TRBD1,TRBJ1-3,TGTGCCAGCAACCTAAACCCAACTCCGACAGGGGCGTCAAGAAACACCATATATTTT,CASNLNPTPTGASRNTIYF
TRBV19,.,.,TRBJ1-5,TGTGCCAGTAGTGTGTCACAGAGAAGCAATCAGCCCCAGCATTTT,CASSVSQRSNQPQHF
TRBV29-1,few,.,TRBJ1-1,TGCAGCGCCCTACTTAAGGGGATGAACACTGAAGCTTTCTTT,CSALLKGMNTEAFF
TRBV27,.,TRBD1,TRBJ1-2,TGTGCCAGCAGCCCTTGGACAGGGCTTAGCTATGGCTACACCTTC,CASSPWTGLSYGYTF
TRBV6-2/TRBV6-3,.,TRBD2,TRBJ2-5,TGTGCCAGCAGTTTTCTAGGGAGCGGGGGGCAAGAGACCCAGTACTTC,CASSFLGSGGQETQYF
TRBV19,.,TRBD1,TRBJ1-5,TGTGCCAGTACCAGAGACAGGGATGGTAGTCAGCCCCAGCATTTT,CASTRDRDGSQPQHF
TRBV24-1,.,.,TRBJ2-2,TGTGCCACCAGTGATAAGGGGGTCGGGGAGCTGTTTTTT,CATSDKGVGELFF
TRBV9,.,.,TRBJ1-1,TGTGCCAGCAGCGCGTCCCAGGGCCTCCCCACTGAAGCTTTCTTT,CASSASQGLPTEAFF
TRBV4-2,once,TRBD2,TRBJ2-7,TGTGCCAGCAGCCAAGGTCAAGGCGGGGGTGTTTTTGACGAGCAGTACTTC,CASSQGQGGGVFDEQYF
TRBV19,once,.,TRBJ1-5,TGTGCCAGTAAAACGGCCCGGGACATAGACAATCAGCCCCAGCATTTT,CASKTARDIDNQPQHF